This paragraph reports one T cell receptor (beta chain). Antigen: not known. This sample is part of a study of cytomegalovirus exposure and HLA in healthy donors. Germline assignment: CDR1 LGHNT and CDR2 FRNRAP. Trimming removed 7 bases at V and 8 bases at J, with 20 bases between. This CDR3 is built from 15 residues. Regarding the study as a whole: It was likely that a cluster of highly shared sequence variants was a sequencing artifact. In a later analysis, several top co-occurrence clusters appeared linked to parvovirus B19, influenza, CMV and Epstein-Barr virus.

The PCR contained 60 Vbeta and 13 Jbeta primers. The protocol was immunoSEQ multiplex PCR, while the TCRdb copy is restricted to in-frame clones and leaves out a portion. The data contain around 190,000 clones, roughly 82% of them singletons. The rearrangement uses TRBV12-5 and TRBJ1-4; maybe TRBD1 (5 bases). The TCR comes from a girl aged 2-10 years in good health and CMV-seropositive. Sample: PBMCs. This CDR3 is CASASGGLGPEKLFF. CDR3 bases: TGTGCTAGTGCCTCTGGGGGGTTAGGGCCAGAAAAACTGTTTTTT.